A selection of T cell receptor beta chains follows, all from one sample in a study of blood T cell repertoires in COVID-19. This table comes from immunoSEQ multiplex PCR, and its TCRdb copy is limited to in-frame clones, with some not included. The table lists under 250,000 clones, just under 85% of them singletons. Sample: peripheral blood. These TCRs come from a man aged 80 or over with acute or convalescent COVID-19. Both conserved end residues are part of each CDR3. A D gene is named only where the DNA matches it firmly.

cdr3_length	d_call	v_call	j_call	cdr3_aa	cdr3_nt
14	TRBD1	TRBV9	TRBJ1-2	CASSVARGLNGYTF	TGTGCCAGCAGCGTAGCTAGGGGGCTTAATGGCTACACCTTC
15	-	TRBV19	TRBJ1-2	CASSIRNRVAYGYTF	TGTGCCAGTAGTATTCGAAACAGGGTCGCGTATGGCTACACCTTC
13	TRBD1	TRBV24-1	TRBJ1-1	CATKGQGGTEAFF	TGTGCCACCAAGGGACAGGGAGGAACTGAAGCTTTCTTT
13	-	TRBV3-1/TRBV3-2	TRBJ2-2	CASSPSDIGELFF	TGTGCCAGCAGCCCCAGTGATATCGGGGAGCTGTTTTTT
14	TRBD1	TRBV11-2	TRBJ2-7	CASSSIAGGSEQYF	TGTGCCAGCAGCTCGATCGCAGGGGGCAGCGAGCAGTACTTC
16	TRBD2	TRBV2	TRBJ2-1	CASSERGLAKDNEQFF	TGTGCCAGCAGTGAAAGGGGACTAGCGAAAGACAATGAGCAGTTCTTC
16	-	TRBV24-1	TRBJ2-3	CATSDHRGLRTDTQYF	TGTGCCACCAGTGATCACAGGGGACTGCGCACAGATACGCAGTATTTT
18	TRBD1	TRBV18	TRBJ1-6	CASSPTDRGLSYNSPLHF	TGTGCCAGCTCACCTACGGACAGGGGGCTTTCCTATAATTCACCCCTCCACTTT
12	-	TRBV5-1	TRBJ2-1	CASSLGGDEQFF	TGCGCCAGCAGCTTGGGGGGCGATGAGCAGTTCTTC
12	-	TRBV24-1	TRBJ2-5	CATSDRPGTQYF	TGTGCCACCAGTGATCGGCCGGGGACCCAGTACTTC
17	-	TRBV21-1	TRBJ2-7	CASSKVNLLAGGYEQYF	TGTGCCAGCAGCAAAGTCAACCTACTAGCGGGAGGCTACGAGCAGTACTTC
14	TRBD1	TRBV6-4	TRBJ1-6	CASSLQGGNSPLHF	TGTGCCAGCAGCCTACAGGGGGGTAATTCACCCCTCCACTTT
14	TRBD1	TRBV7-2	TRBJ2-7	CASSFDRATYEQYF	TGTGCCAGCAGCTTTGACAGGGCGACGTACGAGCAGTACTTC
16	TRBD1	TRBV6-5	TRBJ1-2	CASSYQRTGGSYGYTF	TGTGCCAGCAGTTACCAGAGGACAGGGGGATCCTATGGCTACACCTTC
14	TRBD1	TRBV5-1	TRBJ2-1	CASSSGQGGNEQFF	TGCGCCAGCAGCTCTGGACAGGGGGGTAATGAGCAGTTCTTC
17	TRBD2	TRBV7-9	TRBJ2-1	CASLYLKAGAGSNEQFF	TGTGCCAGTCTCTACTTGAAGGCAGGAGCGGGGTCCAATGAGCAGTTCTTC
15	TRBD1	TRBV6-5	TRBJ1-2	CASTKDRVVGYGYTF	TGTGCCAGCACCAAGGACAGGGTAGTTGGCTATGGCTACACCTTC